Presented here are 12 T cell receptor beta chains from one specimen sequenced in a study of T cells in localized non-small cell lung cancer. The assay was immunoSEQ multiplex PCR, and TCRdb's table has in-frame clones only and misses some. The profile shows 23,000 or so clones, about nine tenths of them singletons. The sample here was peripheral blood, taken before any cancer treatment. The receptors were sampled from a man aged 40 to 69 with stage I squamous cell lung carcinoma.

This clone turned up a few times. The J gene is TRBJ1-6, the V gene TRBV27; a weak D match, TRBD1 (6 bases). V was pared by 3 bases and J by 7 bases, with 10 bases between. Germline CDR1 and CDR2: MNHEY and SMNVEV (reference sequence). The CDR3 contains 14 residues. The CDR3 DNA sequence: TGTGCCAGCAGTTTTGCAGGGGTGAATTCACCCCTCCACTTT. Encoded protein: CASSFAGVNSPLHF.

The chain joins TRBV4-1 to TRBJ2-7, with D possibly TRBD1 on 6 matching bases. The CDR3 is 14 amino acids. The V gene lost 2 bases and the J gene lost 0 bases, with 8 bases spanning the gap. Germline V CDR1 and CDR2: MGHRA, YSYEKL. The DNA of the CDR3 is TGCGCCAGCAGCCAATACAGGGCCTCCTACGAGCAGTACTTC. This translates into CASSQYRASYEQYF.

The chain combines TRBV7-9 with TRBJ2-4, with 11 bases that match TRBD2. The germline gives CDR1 SEHNR, CDR2 FQNEAQ (reference sequence). The CDR3 is made up of 15 amino acids. With 2 bases clipped from V and 5 bases from J, the junction kept 2 bases outside the gene matches. The CDR3 here is CASSLILAGENIQYF. The CDR3 coding sequence is TGTGCCAGCAGCTTAATACTAGCGGGGGAAAACATTCAGTACTTC.

The genes are TRBV2 and TRBJ2-7; 8 nucleotides agree with TRBD1. Germline CDR1 SNHLY, CDR2 FYNNEI. The CDR3 length is 16 residues. V dropped 4 bases and J dropped 2; count of bases not matched to a gene: 10. DNA for the CDR3: TGTGCCAGCAGTGCATTACCGGGACAGGACCCCTACGAGCAGTACTTC. Translation gives CASSALPGQDPYEQYF.

This rearrangement joins TRBV10-1 to TRBJ2-7, with no clear D. Trimming took 4 bases from V and 6 from J, leaving 16 bases between them. Germline V gives CDR1 WNHNN, CDR2 SYGVQD (reference sequence). The CDR3 totals 14 residues. In DNA, the CDR3 is TGCGCCAGCAGTGGGTCACGGACGTCAGCCGAGCAGTACTTC. Its translation: CASSGSRTSAEQYF.

Worth noting for this clone: In the same sample, other DNA sequences code for this CDR3. The genes are TRBV5-6 and TRBJ2-3, with a tentative D call TRBD1 (6 bases). The length of the CDR3 is 16 residues. CDR1 is SGHDT and CDR2 is YYEEEE in the germline V gene. With 2 bases removed from V and 3 bases from J, the gap between germline ends came to 16 bases. The CDR3 loop reads CASSLRGGQRTDTQYF. CDR3 coding DNA: TGTGCCAGCAGCTTACGAGGGGGACAAAGGACAGATACGCAGTATTTT.

As to this clone: This CDR3 is also generated by other DNA sequences in the sample. The rearrangement joins TRBV2 to TRBJ2-6; D is uncertain. Trimming took 2 bases from V and 4 from J, leaving 6 bases between them. The CDR3 extends over 14 amino acids. Germline V gene lookup returns CDR1 SNHLY and CDR2 FYNNEI. The CDR3 sequence: CASSERSGANVLTF. DNA for the CDR3: TGTGCCAGCAGTGAAAGATCAGGGGCCAACGTCCTGACTTTC.

The V and J genes are TRBV21-1 and TRBJ1-5. TRBV21-1 is labeled a pseudogene. CDR3 size: 16 residues. The CDR3 nucleotides are TGTGCCAGCAGCAACGGGAGGGTGCGAAGCAATCAGCCCCAGCATTTT. It is translated as CASSNGRVRSNQPQHF.

The chain employs TRBV4-1 and TRBJ2-4; 11 bases map to TRBD2. J gave up 1 base and V 3 bases, and 5 bases lay outside the gene matches. CDR1 MGHRA and CDR2 YSYEKL come from the germline V gene. This CDR3 contains 17 residues. The CDR3 coding sequence is TGCGCCAGCAGCCAGCCTACTAGCGGGGGTGCCAAAAACATTCAGTACTTC. It translates to CASSQPTSGGAKNIQYF.

The chain joins TRBV6-1 to TRBJ1-1; D unresolved. This CDR3 is 14 amino acids long. Trimming pared 2 bases from V and 8 bases from J, leaving 15 bases between. From germline, CDR1 is MNHNS and CDR2 SASEGT. The CDR3 DNA is TGTGCCAGCAGTGAAACCAGCGGGCAGGCGGAAGCTTTCTTT. This encodes CASSETSGQAEAFF.

In this sample, this clone turned up a few times. The V gene is TRBV14, the J gene TRBJ1-6, with D unclear. There are 13 residues in the CDR3. Germline V lookup: CDR1 SGHDN, CDR2 FVKESK. Trimming cost V 6 bases and J 5 bases, with 8 bases left between them. CDR3 nucleotide sequence: TGTGCCAGCAGTCCCATGAATAATTCACCCCTCCACTTT. Its translation: CASSPMNNSPLHF.

The chain is built from TRBV5-1 and TRBJ2-1; a possible D gene is TRBD1 (6 bases). The CDR3 is 13 amino acids. With 0 bases removed from V and 7 bases from J, the gap between germline ends came to 8 bases. The germline V gene encodes CDR1 SGHRS and CDR2 YFSETQ. CDR3 sequence (DNA): TGCGCCAGCAGCTTGGCAGGGGTGAATGAGCAGTTCTTC. It translates to CASSLAGVNEQFF.